These 30 T cell receptor beta chains came from one sample sequenced in a study of blood T cell repertoires in COVID-19. TCRdb's copy holds only in-frame clones and misses some; the assay was immunoSEQ multiplex PCR. The profile covers 170,000 or so clones, with more than 70% appearing a single time and roughly 7% taken by the ten largest. The material sequenced was peripheral blood. These receptors all come from a man over 45 with active or convalescent COVID-19.

Only a few counts were recorded for this clone. This chain links TRBV10-3 with TRBJ1-2, with D unresolved. The V end was cut by 0 bases, the J end by 2 bases, with 7 bases between. CDR3 length: 14 amino acids. The germline V gene has CDR1 ENHRY and CDR2 SYGVKD. The CDR3 reads CAISESDGNYGYTF. In nucleotides, the CDR3 is TGTGCCATCAGTGAGTCTGACGGGAACTATGGCTACACCTTC.

This rearrangement joins TRBV6-1 to TRBJ2-3, with TRBD1 matching 7 bases. The CDR3 runs 15 residues. Trimming removed 0 bases from V and 9 bases from J; junction bases left unmatched: 9. The germline CDR1 and CDR2 sequences are MNHNS and SASEGT. CDR3 DNA sequence: TGTGCCAGCAGTGAAGCGGCACAGGGGTTCGACACGCAGTATTTT. This translates into CASSEAAQGFDTQYF.

The chain joins TRBV5-6 to TRBJ2-7; 7 bases match TRBD1. Germline CDR1 and CDR2: SGHDT and YYEEEE. J was trimmed by 0 bases and V by 5 bases; bases with no gene match: 8. CDR3 length equals 15 residues. CDR3 region: CASRGRDSSSYEQYF. The CDR3 DNA reads as TGTGCCAGCAGGGGAAGGGACAGCAGCTCCTACGAGCAGTACTTC.

This clone came up a few times. The rearrangement links TRBV2 to TRBJ2-2; 7 bases match TRBD1. Trimming cost V 11 bases and J 1 base; bases outside gene matches: 7. The CDR3 runs 14 residues. The V gene's germline CDR1 is SNHLY and CDR2 FYNNEI. CDR3 DNA: TGTGCCGGAAACAGGGGTATGAACACCGGGGAGCTGTTTTTT. This translates into CAGNRGMNTGELFF.

This chain uses TRBV12-5 with TRBJ2-1, with 8 bases lining up with TRBD2. This CDR3 comprises 15 residues. Germline-derived CDR1 and CDR2 are LGHNT and FRNRAP. V was pared by 1 base and J by 7 bases, with 6 bases of the junction left unmatched. Here the CDR3 reads CASGLAGPSGNEQFF. The DNA of the CDR3 is TGTGCTAGTGGTTTGGCAGGGCCTAGCGGGAATGAGCAGTTCTTC.

V and J are TRBV7-2 and TRBJ2-3; TRBD2 aligns across 12 bases. There are 16 residues in the CDR3. Per the germline V gene, CDR1 is SGHTA and CDR2 is FQGNSA. After removal of 6 bases from V and 6 bases from J, the junction contained 10 bases not matched to a gene. The DNA for the CDR3 is TGTGCCAGCAGATCCGGACTAGCGGGGAGAGGTGATACGCAGTATTTT. Its translation: CASRSGLAGRGDTQYF.

The CDR3 reads CATSLQPGLAGGQGYNEQFF. The CDR3 DNA follows: TGTGCCACCAGTTTACAACCGGGACTAGCGGGGGGGCAAGGCTACAATGAGCAGTTCTTC. The chain uses TRBV24-1 and TRBJ2-1; the match to TRBD2 covers 16 bases. The germline V gene encodes CDR1 KGHDR and CDR2 SFDVKD. Trimming removed 6 bases from V and 3 bases from J; junction bases left unmatched: 13. This CDR3 has 20 residues.

The chain uses TRBV12-3 or TRBV12-4 and TRBJ1-3; D gene ambiguous. This CDR3 has 12 amino acids. V was pared by 8 bases and J by 0 bases, with 5 bases between. The CDR3 sequence: CASGNSGNTIYF. The CDR3 coding sequence is TGTGCCAGCGGCAACTCTGGAAACACCATATATTTT.

J is TRBJ1-6 and V is TRBV6-6; TRBD1 matches 9 bases. The germline gives CDR1 MNHNY, CDR2 SVGAGI (reference sequence). Trimming removed 5 bases from V and 7 bases from J; junction bases left unmatched: 9. The CDR3 covers 16 residues. CDR3 sequence reads: CASSTSSGTGNSPLHF. CDR3 in DNA: TGTGCCAGCAGTACCAGCTCCGGGACAGGGAATTCACCCCTCCACTTT.

The rearrangement links TRBV6-5 to TRBJ2-3; TRBD1 is a possible D gene (6 bases). From germline, CDR1 is MNHEY and CDR2 SVGAGI. CDR3 length: 15 amino acids. The V and J ends lost 9 bases and 1 base respectively, with 17 bases between them. CDR3: CASSQGPRGTDTQYF. The CDR3 bases are TGTGCCAGTTCCCAGGGGCCCCGGGGCACAGATACGCAGTATTTT.

The table lists this clone with a few counts. The CDR3 sequence is CATNRSQGPEAQYF. The CDR3 nucleotides are TGTGCCACCAACCGTTCCCAGGGGCCTGAGGCCCAGTACTTC. This rearrangement joins TRBV19 to TRBJ2-5; a possible D gene is TRBD1 (6 bases). V lost 10 bases and J lost 9, with 24 bases in between. There are 14 residues in the CDR3. CDR1 and CDR2 from the germline V gene are LNHDA and SQIVND (reference sequence). Filled out from reference TRBV19 and TRBJ2-5, the complete variable domain reads DGGITQSPKYLFRKEGQNVTLSCEQNLNHDAMYWYRQDPGQGLRLIYYSQIVNDFQKGDIAEGYSVSREKKESFPLTVTSAQKNPTAFYLCATNRSQGPEAQYFGPGTRLLVL.

The chain has TRBV2 and TRBJ1-1; 11 nucleotides match TRBD1. CDR3 size: 14 residues. V lost 8 bases and J lost 4; bases outside the gene matches: 6. The V gene's germline CDR1 is SNHLY and CDR2 FYNNEI. The CDR3 nucleotides are TGTGCCAGCCGCTTTGGGACAGGGGGCACTGAAGCTTTCTTT. This codes for CASRFGTGGTEAFF.

This chain joins TRBV7-2 and TRBJ1-2; 10 nucleotides match TRBD1. V lost 3 bases, J lost 5 bases, and 6 bases stayed unmatched. This CDR3 spans 15 amino acids. CDR1 is SGHTA, CDR2 FQGNSA, per germline. The DNA of the CDR3 is TGTGCCAGCAGCTTCACCGGGACAGGGGAGTATGGCTACACCTTC. It codes for CASSFTGTGEYGYTF.

The gene calls are TRBV5-4 and TRBJ2-7; TRBD1 matches 9 bases. Losses at the gene ends were 4 bases for V and 5 bases for J; bases not matched to a gene: 4. The CDR3 consists of 13 residues. Germline V gene data show CDR1 as SGHNT and CDR2 as YYREEE (reference sequence). The DNA of the CDR3 is TGTGCCAGCAGCGGGGACAGGGCGGACGAGCAGTACTTC. Its translation is CASSGDRADEQYF.

This clone was seen just once. V is TRBV7-6 and J is TRBJ2-1; the match to TRBD2 covers 8 bases. The CDR3 loop spans 15 amino acids. Germline V gene sequence: CDR1 SGHVS, CDR2 FNYEAQ. With V trimmed by 2 bases and J by 5 bases, 5 bases remained unmatched. Here the CDR3 reads CASSLPGGADNEQFF. The DNA of the CDR3 is TGTGCCAGCAGCTTACCCGGGGGGGCCGACAATGAGCAGTTCTTC.

V and J are TRBV2 and TRBJ1-1; 8 bases fit TRBD1. The CDR3 runs to 14 residues. V shed 6 bases, J shed 4 bases, and the junction held 7 bases outside the gene matches. Germline V gene lookup returns CDR1 SNHLY and CDR2 FYNNEI. Here the CDR3 reads CASSGQGMSTEAFF. The CDR3, as DNA: TGTGCCAGCAGCGGACAGGGTATGAGCACTGAAGCTTTCTTT.

The table lists this clone with a count of one. The chain employs TRBV7-9 and TRBJ2-1; D may be TRBD2 (6 bases). CDR3 length equals 13 residues. Germline V lookup: CDR1 SEHNR, CDR2 FQNEAQ (reference sequence). Trimming left V 7 bases short and J 6 bases short, with 13 bases between. The CDR3: CASTWAGGNEQFF. For the CDR3, the DNA is TGTGCCAGCACCTGGGCCGGGGGCAATGAGCAGTTCTTC.

The rearrangement joins TRBV12-5 to TRBJ1-4; D gene uncertain. The CDR3 is 15 amino acids. The ends were cut back, 5 bases at V and 4 bases at J, with 14 bases in the middle. CDR1 is LGHNT and CDR2 is FRNRAP in the germline V gene. CDR3 residues: CASGPGGINNEKLFF. In DNA, the CDR3 is TGTGCTAGTGGTCCTGGAGGGATAAATAATGAAAAACTGTTTTTT. The whole variable domain, remainder taken from reference TRBV12-5 and TRBJ1-4, is DARVTQTPRHKVTEMGQEVTMRCQPILGHNTVFWYRQTMMQGLELLAYFRNRAPLDDSGMPKDRFSAEMPDATLATLKIQPSEPRDSAVYFCASGPGGINNEKLFFGSGTQLSVL.

The V call is TRBV30, the J call TRBJ2-6; 12 bases match TRBD2. Germline V gene sequence: CDR1 GTSNPN, CDR2 SVGIG (reference sequence). This CDR3 has 18 amino acids. V lost 4 bases to trimming and J lost 4 bases; unmatched junction nucleotides: 11. The CDR3 protein is CAWTRLAGVLGGANVLTF. In DNA form, the CDR3 reads TGTGCCTGGACGCGACTAGCGGGAGTCCTCGGAGGGGCCAACGTCCTGACTTTC.

The gene calls are TRBV2 and TRBJ2-2; no clear D gene. V was clipped by 11 bases and J by 3 bases, with 7 bases between them. This CDR3 spans 11 amino acids. Germline-derived CDR1 and CDR2 are SNHLY and FYNNEI. CDR3 coding DNA: TGTGCCCCTCCGGACACCGGGGAGCTGTTTTTT. Encoded protein: CAPPDTGELFF.

Only a few counts were recorded for this clone. The CDR3 spells CASSQADTDSGNTIYF. In DNA, the CDR3 is TGTGCCAGCAGCCAAGCGGACACGGACTCTGGAAACACCATATATTTT. The V and J genes are TRBV3-1 (or the pseudogene TRBV3-2) and TRBJ1-3, with D perhaps TRBD1 (5 bases). V lost 1 base and J 0 bases, leaving 10 bases between the germline ends. The germline V gene has CDR1 LGHDT and CDR2 YNNKEL (reference sequence). This CDR3 region has 16 residues.

V and J are TRBV2 and TRBJ2-2, with 10 positions matching TRBD1. With 6 bases clipped from V and 5 bases from J, the junction kept 0 bases outside the gene matches. CDR3 length: 13 amino acids. Germline V gives CDR1 SNHLY, CDR2 FYNNEI. The CDR3 is CASRDRGTGELFF. The DNA of the CDR3 is TGTGCCAGCAGGGACAGGGGGACCGGGGAGCTGTTTTTT. Together with reference TRBV2 and TRBJ2-2, the CDR3 gives the full variable domain: EPEVTQTPSHQVTQMGQEVILRCVPISNHLYFYWYRQILGQKVEFLVSFYNNEISEKSEIFDDQFSVERPDGSNFTLKIRSTKLEDSAMYFCASRDRGTGELFFGEGSRLTVL.

The chain has TRBV7-2 and TRBJ1-3; 10 bases map to TRBD1. The junction had 9 bases not matched to a gene; V was cut back by 5 bases and J by 8 bases. CDR1 SGHTA and CDR2 FQGNSA come from the germline V gene. The CDR3 runs to 15 residues. CDR3 sequence: CASSRAGQGVDTIYF. The CDR3, as DNA: TGTGCCAGCAGCCGGGCCGGACAGGGGGTTGACACCATATATTTT.

The CDR3 sequence: CASSRGDRGYEQFF. DNA of the CDR3: TGCGCCAGCAGTCGAGGTGACAGAGGTTATGAGCAGTTCTTC. This chain connects TRBV23-1 to TRBJ2-1; D might be TRBD1 (5 bases). TRBV23-1 is an ORF, with its function uncertain. The CDR3 is 14 amino acids. Trimming pared 4 bases from V and 8 bases from J, leaving 15 bases between.

The rearrangement links TRBV19 to TRBJ1-4; D gene uncertain. From germline, CDR1 is LNHDA and CDR2 SQIVND (reference sequence). The CDR3 spans 15 residues. V lost 3 bases to trimming and J lost 8 bases, with 16 bases between them. The CDR3: CASSISRNGGEKLFF. In nucleotides, the CDR3 is TGTGCCAGTAGTATTAGTCGGAACGGCGGGGAAAAACTGTTTTTT.

This chain uses TRBV19 with TRBJ2-7; unclear D gene. V was pared by 5 bases and J by 0 bases, with 8 bases between. The CDR3 contains 13 residues. Germline CDR1 and CDR2: LNHDA and SQIVND (reference sequence). The DNA of the CDR3 is TGTGCCAGTAGTTTCGGTAGCTCCTACGAGCAGTACTTC. Its protein product is CASSFGSSYEQYF.

This chain's CDR3 is CASSPQGARTEAFF. CDR3 nucleotides: TGTGCCAGCAGCCCGCAGGGGGCGAGGACTGAAGCTTTCTTT. The chain is built from TRBV11-3 and TRBJ1-1, with 8 bases fitting TRBD1. CDR1 is SGHNT, CDR2 YENEEA, per germline. With V trimmed by 5 bases and J by 5 bases, 7 bases remained unmatched. There are 14 residues in the CDR3. Based on the CDR3 plus reference TRBV11-3 and TRBJ1-1, the full variable domain is EAGVVQSPRYKIIEKKQPVAFWCNPISGHNTLYWYLQNLGQGPELLIRYENEEAVDDSQLPKDRFSAERLKGVDSTLKIQPAELGDSAVYLCASSPQGARTEAFFGQGTRLTVV.

This sequence joins TRBV7-2 and TRBJ2-7, with 8 bases lining up with TRBD1. Germline V gives CDR1 SGHTA, CDR2 FQGNSA. This CDR3 contains 14 residues. J gave up 2 bases and V 5 bases, and 5 bases lay outside the gene matches. DNA of the CDR3: TGTGCCAGCAGCACCAGACAGGGGACCTACGAGCAGTACTTC. Translating gives CASSTRQGTYEQYF.

Notes on this clone: Its ends do not fully match the called genes, so a read error is possible. This chain joins TRBV24-1 and TRBJ2-5, with 7 bases lining up with TRBD2. Germline CDR1 is KGHDR and CDR2 is SFDVKD. This CDR3 has 16 amino acids. This chain's CDR3 is CATCDFVAGRRAAQYF. The CDR3 region has the DNA TGTGCCACCTGTGATTTTGTAGCGGGCCGCCGTGCGGCCCAGTACTTC.

This chain links TRBV18 with TRBJ2-3, with D maybe TRBD1 (6 bases). Germline-derived CDR1 and CDR2 are KGHSH and LQKENI. This CDR3 comprises 15 residues. Trimming cost V 3 bases and J 4 bases, with 14 bases left between them. CDR3 protein: CASSPSQGSSDTQYF. In DNA, the CDR3 is TGTGCCAGCTCACCCTCACAGGGCTCGTCAGATACGCAGTATTTT.